A single T cell receptor beta chain is shown here with its context. Its antigen is currently unknown. The PCR was carried out with 60 Vbeta primers and 13 Jbeta primers. TCRdb's copy holds only in-frame clones and misses some; the assay was immunoSEQ multiplex PCR. Here the sample spans hundreds of thousands of clones, approximately 80% being singletons. Per the germline V gene, CDR1 is SGDLS and CDR2 is YYNGEE. V lost 2 bases and J 0 bases, leaving 9 bases between the germline ends. The CDR3 contains 15 residues. This sample was taken from a study of cytomegalovirus exposure and HLA in healthy donors. Broader study findings: Among TCR beta chains, those listed as cytomegalovirus-associated numbered 164. Because they were indistinguishable, some V segments, including TRBV6-2 and TRBV6-3, were excluded. Later, an analysis found that common viral pathogens appeared to be linked with several of the most significant clusters.

This TCR came from a girl aged 2-10 years in good health and CMV-seronegative. Sequenced material: PBMCs. V usage is TRBV9 and J usage is TRBJ2-1, with D possibly matching TRBD2 (6 bases). The CDR3 bases are TGTGCCAGCAGCGTTGGGGGGAACTCCTACAATGAGCAGTTCTTC. It specifies CASSVGGNSYNEQFF.